The TCR beta chain described here comes from a study of beta chain features in type 1 diabetes. Notes on the study in general: PCR could preferentially amplify shorter templates, alike in patients and controls. TCRB CDR3s from Type 1 diabetes patients were moderately but significantly shorter in all four CD4+ subsets.

The CDR3 consists of 14 residues. Trimming cost V 3 bases and J 4 bases; bases outside gene matches: 4. Germline CDR1 is MNHEY and CDR2 is SMNVEV (reference sequence). Expressed TCRB transcripts were sequenced, since all the RNA that had been isolated was reverse transcribed. For naive, central memory and regulatory T cell samples, reads averaged around 3.5 million. Repertoires were generated with immunoSEQ multiplex PCR, while TCRdb's copy carries only in-frame clones and drops some. The sample shows over 150,000 clones, around 8.5% of them seen only once. Based on CD45RO/CCR7/CD25/CD127/CD95/CD27, CD4+ regulatory, stem cell-like memory, naive and central memory cells were sorted. As for this clone: The antigen remains undetermined.

The sequence came from a man aged 18 to 30 in good health. The sample consisted of central memory CD4+ T cells from blood. The rearrangement joins TRBV27 to TRBJ1-1, with 8 bases that match TRBD1. CDR3 coding DNA: TGTGCCAGCAGTTTTCACAGGGGGACCACTGAAGCTTTCTTT. Protein: CASSFHRGTTEAFF.